This T cell receptor (beta chain) is drawn from a study of T cell responses to AZD1222 COVID-19 vaccine. Clones were sequenced by immunoSEQ multiplex PCR, and TCRdb holds only the in-frame ones, with some missing. Of around 200,000 clones in the sample, approximately 94% were seen once. V lost 5 bases, J lost 9 bases, and 17 bases lay in between. CDR3 length: 15 residues. Germline V CDR1 and CDR2: LNHDA, SQIVND (reference sequence). V and J are TRBV19 and TRBJ1-6; TRBD1 might be the D (6 bases). The TCR originated in an adult who received the AZD1222 COVID-19 vaccine. The source was peripheral blood, collected 28 days after the second AZD1222 dose. CDR3 nucleotide sequence: TGTGCCAGTAGTCCCCCGGGACATTTCACTTCACCCCTCCACTTT. It is translated as CASSPPGHFTSPLHF.